This T cell receptor (beta chain) comes out of a study of T cells in Graves' hyperthyroidism and ophthalmopathy. Turning to the study itself: Peripheral blood sampling occurred at initial diagnosis, before any treatment.

Diagnosis rested on symptoms, serum thyroxine and TRAb, thyroid ultrasound, and orbital computed tomography. On this clonotype: The antigen remains unidentified.

Trimming shortened V by 0 bases and J by 1 base, and 16 bases separated the two germline ends. The CDR3 is made up of 16 amino acids. Germline CDR1 and CDR2: DFQATT and SNEGSKA (reference sequence). Amplification targeted TCR beta CDR3 regions from RNA transcripts. In the first-round RT-PCR of the TCR CDR3, the HTBI primer set was used. TCRdb reprocessed the multiplex PCR reads with MiXCR, giving one entry per CDR3 protein. The sample records fewer than 500,000 distinct CDR3 sequences, 13% being singletons. Study-wide results and caveats: Onset of ophthalmopathy came a median 6.5 months after the model predicted it.

Sequenced input: blood. The chain recombines TRBV20-1 with TRBJ2-7, with TRBD2 as a possible D gene (5 bases). The sequence came from a man aged 25 to 40 with Graves' hyperthyroidism that later progressed to Graves' ophthalmopathy. The CDR3 spells CSARDPAGGSSYEQYF. The CDR3 region has the DNA TGCAGTGCTAGAGATCCGGCGGGCGGCAGTTCCTACGAGCAGTACTTC.